This T cell receptor (beta chain) was sequenced in a study of OX40 agonist ivuxolimab in advanced cancers. Concerning the study at large: Ivuxolimab, which targeted the costimulatory receptor OX40 (CD134), was an agonistic, fully human IgG2 monoclonal antibody. The dose-escalation cohort was around 84% male with a mean age of roughly 62 years, ranging from 23 to 79. Partial responses were achieved by three dose-escalation patients, of whom one had hepatocellular carcinoma and two had cutaneous melanoma. Intravenous ivuxolimab was administered to patients every 2 weeks at six dose levels: 0.01, 0.1, 0.3, 1.5, 3 and 10 mg/kg. Of the approximately 54 patients in dose escalation, some 20 had hepatocellular carcinoma, roughly 15 had melanoma, 9 had renal cell carcinoma and 9 had head and neck cancer. The purpose of peripheral TCRbeta sequencing was to test whether ivuxolimab changed TCR sequence diversity and led to clonal T-cell expansion. Patients were allowed to have had prior anti-PD-1, anti-PD-L1 or anti-CTLA-4 therapy, and roughly two fifths of the dose-escalation patients had been treated with checkpoint inhibitors. The monotherapy dose-escalation portion (N of about 47 patients) of the phase I ivuxolimab trial is reported in the paper.

On this clone itself: Its target antigen remains unknown. No qualities accompany the bases; no much larger clone lies one base away. Other DNA sequences of this sample code for an identical CDR3.

Patients with a history of autoimmune disease or receiving systemic immunosuppression were excluded from the trial. Peripheral blood for TCR sequencing was collected from all dose cohorts at baseline, on cycle 4 day 1, and on cycle 7 day 1. The samples were drawn from a first-in-human, open-label, multicenter phase I dose-escalation trial of ivuxolimab. Adults with locally advanced or metastatic head and neck squamous cell, hepatocellular, melanoma or renal cell carcinoma were enrolled in the trial. Before TCR sequencing, CD4+ T cells and CD8+ T cells from peripheral blood were sorted into separate populations. Here is what the overall study found, with its caveats: The antigen specificity of the clonally expanded peripheral T cells was not determined. Low levels of normalized T-cell clonal expansion were also seen in some patients who did not respond. After ivuxolimab, CD8+ T cells had more expanded clones than CD4+ T cells on average. In partial responders in the 0.1-3.0 mg/kg groups, normalized peripheral clonal expansion was found to be among the lowest, especially among CD8+ T cells. Clonal expansion of both CD4+ and CD8+ blood T cells was observed from baseline to week 6 at doses 0.1 to 3.0 mg/kg.

To sequence the TCRbeta CDR3 region, genomic DNA was isolated from the sorted cells. The immunoSEQ Assay was used for sequencing of TCRbeta CDR3 regions. Not all clones reach the TCRdb copy of this immuneACCESS table, which keeps in-frame sequences only. Checked studies attribute under half of the gap to unresolved V genes and leave the rest unexplained. Counted in this sample were 45,000 to 60,000 clones; 82% of them appeared once. The top ten clonotypes cover 1.4% to 1.5% of the sample. The sequence was obtained from an adult with an advanced solid tumor such as melanoma, head and neck, liver or kidney cancer. The sample was CD4+ or CD8+ T cells sorted from blood, taken in a trial of the OX40 agonist ivuxolimab.

The DNA sequence follows: TGTGCCAGCAGCTTATTAGATACGCAGTATTTT. Its protein reads: CASSLLDTQYF. Recombination connected TRBV11-2 to TRBJ2-3, with the identity of the D gene unclear. For CDR1 and CDR2, the germline V gene lists SGHAT and FQNNGV. A distance of 2 bases separates the germline ends of V and J, which lose 2 bases and 5 bases respectively. From the cysteine through the phenylalanine, the CDR3 covers 11 amino acids. Of all the DNA, just the CDR3 is kept, 33 bases in frame from base 1.